One sample yielded the 5 T cell receptor beta chains listed below, sequenced in a study of blood T cell repertoires in COVID-19. Data came from immunoSEQ multiplex PCR; TCRdb stores just in-frame clones and leaves some out. This table has around 120,000 clones, approximately 87% appearing once. What was sequenced was peripheral blood. These receptors all stem from an older man who had recovered from COVID-19.

This clone has a single count. The chain has TRBV5-1 and TRBJ1-3, with D tentatively TRBD1 (5 bases). V lost 4 bases and J lost 3, with 11 bases in between. This CDR3 has 14 residues. Germline V gene lookup returns CDR1 SGHRS and CDR2 YFSETQ. The CDR3 DNA is TGCGCCAGCAGCCACTCAGGGTTTGGAAACACCATATATTTT. As protein: CASSHSGFGNTIYF. Full variable domain (rest looked up from reference TRBV5-1 and TRBJ1-3): KAGVTQTPRYLIKTRGQQVTLSCSPISGHRSVSWYQQTPGQGLQFLFEYFSETQRNKGNFPGRFSGRQFSNSRSEMNVSTLELGDSALYLCASSHSGFGNTIYFGEGSWLTVV.

This chain joins TRBV11-1 and TRBJ2-7; 13 bases line up with TRBD2. The ends lost 3 bases at V and 6 bases at J; junction bases unmatched: 5. Germline V lookup: CDR1 SGHAT, CDR2 FQDESV (reference sequence). CDR3 length equals 15 residues. The CDR3 nucleotides read TGTGCCAGCAGCTTCACTAGCGGGAGGGCCGGCGAGCAGTACTTC. Translation: CASSFTSGRAGEQYF.

Here the CDR3 reads CAISGGGTGAKNIQYF. CDR3 in DNA: TGTGCCATCAGTGGAGGAGGGACAGGGGCCAAAAACATTCAGTACTTC. This chain uses TRBV10-3 with TRBJ2-4; 9 bases line up with TRBD1. Germline CDR1 and CDR2: ENHRY and SYGVKD. The V gene end was trimmed by 4 bases and the J gene end by 1 base; junction bases not matched to a gene: 5. The CDR3 consists of 16 residues.

The rearrangement uses TRBV28 and TRBJ2-7; D ambiguous. Germline loops: CDR1 MDHEN, CDR2 SYDVKM. This CDR3 has 14 amino acids. Trimming took off 2 bases at V and 2 bases at J, with 10 bases between the two ends. CDR3 DNA sequence: TGTGCCAGCAGTTTAACCAGGTTCGCCTACGAGCAGTACTTC. Protein: CASSLTRFAYEQYF.

This clone was observed once. V is TRBV2 and J is TRBJ2-5; the match to TRBD1 covers 8 bases. The germline CDR1 and CDR2 sequences are SNHLY and FYNNEI. CDR3 length equals 13 residues. With V trimmed by 4 bases and J by 5 bases, 3 bases remained unmatched. CDR3 bases: TGTGCCAGCAGTGGATACAGGGGGGAGACCCAGTACTTC. Residues: CASSGYRGETQYF.